These T cell receptor beta chains were read from a single sample in a study of T cells after yellow fever vaccination. In TCRdb, the 5' RACE reads were re-called with MiXCR into one record per CDR3 protein. The sample shows about 22,000 distinct CDR3 sequences, less than 5.5% of them seen only once. The sequences come from PBMCs, either bulk or a sorted T-cell subset (CD4+, CD8+, memory, or dextramer-sorted; not recorded which), collected approximately 40 days after the first yellow fever vaccination. The receptors were sampled from a man aged 18 to 30 who received the YFV17D yellow fever vaccine. CDR3s include the opening cysteine and the closing phenylalanine or tryptophan. D genes are given only for firm matches. Not every row has a clone size; where given, it reads once, few, many or a size class.

TRBV2	many	TRBJ2-1	TRBD1	CASRGQPGTGEGTYNEQFF	TGTGCCAGCAGAGGCCAGCCCGGGACAGGGGAGGGGACCTACAATGAGCAGTTCTTC
TRBV3-1	few	TRBJ1-4	-	CASTQDSQDTEKLFF	TGTGCCAGCACCCAAGATTCGCAGGATACTGAAAAACTGTTTTTT
TRBV20-1	many	TRBJ2-3	-	CSARPQGADTQYF	TGCAGTGCTAGGCCACAGGGCGCAGATACGCAGTATTTT
TRBV7-2	many	TRBJ2-7	-	CASSLNLYEQYF	TGTGCCAGCAGCTTAAACCTCTACGAGCAGTACTTC
TRBV6-2/TRBV6-3	many	TRBJ2-1	-	CASSFGRNEQFF	TGTGCCAGCAGTTTCGGCCGCAATGAGCAGTTCTTC
TRBV3-1	many	TRBJ1-6	-	CASSQDLWSPLHF	TGTGCCAGCAGCCAAGATCTTTGGTCACCCCTCCACTTT
TRBV6-4	many	TRBJ2-3	TRBD1	CASSDGTGGTDTQYF	TGTGCCAGCAGTGACGGGACAGGGGGCACAGATACGCAGTATTTT
TRBV28	many	TRBJ1-2	-	CASSWAGYYGYTF	TGTGCCAGCAGCTGGGCAGGGTACTATGGCTACACCTTC
TRBV24-1	-	TRBJ2-1	-	CAASDIQGASYNEQFF	TGTGCGGCCAGTGATATTCAAGGGGCCTCCTACAATGAGCAGTTCTTC
TRBV5-1	many	TRBJ1-1	-	CASSLFSGNTEAFF	TGCGCCAGCAGCTTGTTTTCAGGGAACACTGAAGCTTTCTTT
TRBV3-1	-	TRBJ1-2	-	CASSQRPKGGNYGYTF	TGTGCCAGCAGCCAACGACCTAAAGGAGGGAACTATGGCTACACCTTC
TRBV5-1	many	TRBJ2-7	-	CASSLGGHEQYF	TGCGCCAGCAGCTTGGGGGGCCACGAGCAGTACTTC
TRBV18	many	TRBJ1-2	-	CASSPQGRGNGYTF	TGTGCCAGCTCACCACAGGGCAGGGGAAATGGCTACACCTTC
TRBV3-1	-	TRBJ2-3	TRBD2	CASCGQAAGGSTDTQYF	TGTGCCAGCTGCGGGCAGGCGGCGGGGGGGAGCACAGATACGCAGTATTTT
TRBV12-3/TRBV12-4	few	TRBJ2-7	-	CASRSGRSPYEQYF	TGTGCCAGCAGGTCGGGACGCAGCCCCTACGAGCAGTACTTC
TRBV28	many	TRBJ1-1	-	CASSFGGRPEAFF	TGTGCCAGCAGTTTCGGTGGAAGGCCTGAAGCTTTCTTT
TRBV6-5	many	TRBJ2-7	TRBD1	CASSYGQGVSYEQYF	TGTGCCAGCAGTTACGGGCAGGGGGTCTCCTACGAGCAGTACTTC
TRBV4-1	many	TRBJ1-2	-	CASSQEGRARYGYTF	TGCGCCAGCAGCCAAGAAGGCCGCGCGCGCTATGGCTACACCTTC
TRBV20-1	many	TRBJ1-1	-	CSARDPEAFF	TGCAGTGCAAGGGATCCCGAAGCTTTCTTT
TRBV25-1	many	TRBJ1-6	-	CASSEQDNSPLHF	TGTGCCAGCAGTGAGCAGGATAATTCACCCCTCCACTTT
TRBV4-2	medium-sized	TRBJ2-1	-	CASSQDRGGVYNEQFF	TGTGCCAGCAGCCAAGATAGGGGGGGGGTCTACAATGAGCAGTTCTTC
TRBV12-3/TRBV12-4	-	TRBJ2-2	-	CASSPQGRNTGELFF	TGTGCCAGCAGTCCTCAGGGACGGAACACCGGGGAGCTGTTTTTT
TRBV3-1	many	TRBJ1-4	-	CASSQVRGEKLFF	TGTGCCAGCAGCCAAGTTAGAGGTGAAAAACTGTTTTTT
TRBV20-1	many	TRBJ1-2	TRBD1	CSASQPRTGVINGYTF	TGCAGTGCTAGCCAGCCCCGGACAGGGGTAATTAATGGCTACACCTTC
TRBV11-2	medium-sized	TRBJ2-1	TRBD2	CASSHSGGPVRGGFF	TGTGCCAGCAGCCACAGCGGGGGCCCCGTCCGGGGAGGGTTCTTC
TRBV12-3/TRBV12-4	many	TRBJ1-1	-	CASSSRSMNTEAFF	TGTGCCAGCAGTTCCCGATCCATGAACACTGAAGCTTTCTTT
TRBV12-3/TRBV12-4	many	TRBJ1-1	-	CASSLAQTEAFF	TGTGCCAGCAGTTTAGCGCAGACTGAAGCTTTCTTT
TRBV29-1	-	TRBJ1-1	TRBD1	CSVQTTNRGEAFF	TGCAGCGTCCAAACTACCAACAGGGGAGAAGCTTTCTTT
TRBV7-7	many	TRBJ2-3	TRBD2	CASSPLAGDTDTQYF	TGTGCTAGCAGCCCACTAGCGGGGGACACAGATACGCAGTATTTT
TRBV11-2	many	TRBJ2-1	-	CASSLSSGQYNEQFF	TGTGCCAGCAGCTTATCTTCGGGACAATACAATGAGCAGTTCTTC
TRBV7-2	many	TRBJ2-2	-	CASTNSRGGMGGELFF	TGTGCCAGCACCAACTCCAGGGGAGGTATGGGCGGGGAGCTGTTTTTT
TRBV30	many	TRBJ1-1	-	CAWGPRAEAFF	TGTGCCTGGGGGCCACGGGCTGAAGCTTTCTTT
TRBV6-1	-	TRBJ1-5	TRBD1	CASSDLQGDQPQHF	TGTGCCAGCAGTGATTTACAGGGGGACCAGCCCCAGCATTTT
TRBV3-1	-	TRBJ2-2	-	CATCQVLVGPNTGELFF	TGTGCCACCTGCCAAGTATTGGTCGGGCCAAACACCGGGGAGCTGTTTTTT